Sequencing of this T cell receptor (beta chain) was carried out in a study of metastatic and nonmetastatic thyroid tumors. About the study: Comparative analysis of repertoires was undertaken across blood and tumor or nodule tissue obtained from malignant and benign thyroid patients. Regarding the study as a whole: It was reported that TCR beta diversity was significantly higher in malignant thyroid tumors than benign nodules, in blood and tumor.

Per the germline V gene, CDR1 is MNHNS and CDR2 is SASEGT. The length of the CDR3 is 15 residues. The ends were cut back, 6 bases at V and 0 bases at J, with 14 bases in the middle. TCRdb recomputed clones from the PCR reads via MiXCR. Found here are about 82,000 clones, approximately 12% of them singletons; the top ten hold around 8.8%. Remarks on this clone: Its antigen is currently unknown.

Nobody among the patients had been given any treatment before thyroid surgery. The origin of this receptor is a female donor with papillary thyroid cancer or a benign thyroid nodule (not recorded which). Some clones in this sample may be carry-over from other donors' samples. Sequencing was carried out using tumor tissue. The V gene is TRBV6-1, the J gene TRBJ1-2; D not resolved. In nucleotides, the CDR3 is TGTGCCAGCAGGGACGGACTGAATGCTAACTATGGCTACACCTTC. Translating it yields CASRDGLNANYGYTF.